This T cell receptor beta chain comes out of a study of blood T cell repertoires in COVID-19. Study as a whole: COVID-19 samples collected from the United States, Italy and Spain covered acute and convalescent phases. Sample material is recorded as cDNA or gDNA derived from T cells, B-cell-depleted T cells, or PBMCs.

In the original analysis: Nucleated cell counts were estimated from reference gene primer amplification. The data were produced by immunoSEQ multiplex PCR, yet TCRdb's version contains in-frame clones alone and is incomplete. V, J and clone size reflect that table, while D and trimming were determined from the DNA. The sample lists over 75,000 clones, 75% to 90% seen once, with roughly 30% in the top ten. This CDR3 is 14 amino acids long. The trim removed 6 bases at V and 2 bases at J, leaving 4 bases unmatched. The V gene's germline CDR1 is LNHDA and CDR2 SQIVND (reference sequence). The chain carries TRBV19 and TRBJ2-4; 7 nucleotides line up with TRBD1. The sequence was obtained from a woman of 80 years or more with active or convalescent COVID-19. Sequenced material: peripheral blood. CDR3: CASRTQGSKNIQYF. CDR3 in DNA: TGTGCCAGTAGGACACAGGGGTCCAAAAACATTCAGTACTTC.